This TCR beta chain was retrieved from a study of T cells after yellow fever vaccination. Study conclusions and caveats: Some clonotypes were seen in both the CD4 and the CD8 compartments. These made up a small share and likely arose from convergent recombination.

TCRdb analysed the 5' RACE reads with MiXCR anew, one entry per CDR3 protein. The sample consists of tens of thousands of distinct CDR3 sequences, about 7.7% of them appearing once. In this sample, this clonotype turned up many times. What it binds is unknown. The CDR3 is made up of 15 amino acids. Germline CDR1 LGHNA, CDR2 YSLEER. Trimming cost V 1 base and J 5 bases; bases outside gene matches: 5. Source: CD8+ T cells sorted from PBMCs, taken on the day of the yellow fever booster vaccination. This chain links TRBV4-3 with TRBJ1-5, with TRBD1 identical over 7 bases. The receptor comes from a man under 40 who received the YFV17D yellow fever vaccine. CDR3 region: CASSQGPGGDQPQHF. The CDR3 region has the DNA TGCGCCAGCAGCCAAGGCCCAGGGGGGGATCAGCCCCAGCATTTT.